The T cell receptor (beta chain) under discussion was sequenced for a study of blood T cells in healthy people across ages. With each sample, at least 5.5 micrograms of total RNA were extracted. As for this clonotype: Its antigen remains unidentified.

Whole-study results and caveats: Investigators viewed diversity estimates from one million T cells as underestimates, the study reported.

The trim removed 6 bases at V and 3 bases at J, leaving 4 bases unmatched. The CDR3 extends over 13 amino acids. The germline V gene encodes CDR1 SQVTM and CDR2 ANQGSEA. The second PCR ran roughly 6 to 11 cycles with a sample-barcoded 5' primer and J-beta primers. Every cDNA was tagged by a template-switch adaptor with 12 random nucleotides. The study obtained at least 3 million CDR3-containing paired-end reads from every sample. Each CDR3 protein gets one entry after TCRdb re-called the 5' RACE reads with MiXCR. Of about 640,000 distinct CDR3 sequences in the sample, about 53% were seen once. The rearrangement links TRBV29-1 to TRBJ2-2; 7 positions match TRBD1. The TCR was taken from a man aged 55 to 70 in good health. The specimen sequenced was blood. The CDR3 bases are TGCAGCGTCGCAGGGGGACACACCGGGGAGCTGTTTTTT. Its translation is CSVAGGHTGELFF.